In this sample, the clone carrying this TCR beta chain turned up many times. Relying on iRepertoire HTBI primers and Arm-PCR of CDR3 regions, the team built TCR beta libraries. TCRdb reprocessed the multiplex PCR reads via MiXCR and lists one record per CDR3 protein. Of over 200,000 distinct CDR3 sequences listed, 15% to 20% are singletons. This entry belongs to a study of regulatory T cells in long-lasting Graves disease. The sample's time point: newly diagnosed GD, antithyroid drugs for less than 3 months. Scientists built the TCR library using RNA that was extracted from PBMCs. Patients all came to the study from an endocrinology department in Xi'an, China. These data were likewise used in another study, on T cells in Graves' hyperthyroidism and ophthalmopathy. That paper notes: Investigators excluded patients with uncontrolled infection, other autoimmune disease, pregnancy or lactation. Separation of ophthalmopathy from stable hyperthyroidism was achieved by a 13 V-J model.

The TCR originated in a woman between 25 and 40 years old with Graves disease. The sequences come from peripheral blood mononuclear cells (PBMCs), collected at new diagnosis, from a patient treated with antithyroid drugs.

As DNA, the CDR3 is TGTGCCAGCAGCTTAGGGCGGTTGGATACGCAGTATTTT. Translating it yields CASSLGRLDTQYF. This chain links TRBV11-3 with TRBJ2-3; D not certain. This CDR3 has 13 residues. V was shortened by 1 base and J by 6 bases, with 8 bases between the two germline ends. The germline gives CDR1 SGHNT, CDR2 YENEEA.